Below, 14 T cell receptor beta chains from the same sample are listed, as sequenced in a study of blood T cells in healthy people across ages. Together with a sample-barcoded 5' primer, a J-beta primer mix was included in a second PCR lasting about 6 to 11 cycles. In TCRdb, the 5' RACE reads were re-called with MiXCR into one record per CDR3 protein. Seen here are about 540,000 distinct CDR3 sequences, less than 25% observed once, and the top ten hold around 10%. The data also belong to a second study, concerning T cells of mothers and their children.

Input material: blood. The receptors originated from a boy aged 5-17 years in good health.

This clonotype was observed a handful of times. The V and J genes are TRBV28 and TRBJ1-2, with no clear D. This CDR3 has 14 residues. V was trimmed by 5 bases and J by 5 bases, leaving 15 bases between them. Germline V gene lookup returns CDR1 MDHEN and CDR2 SYDVKM. This CDR3 is CASSESDGIYGYTF. CDR3 bases: TGTGCCAGCAGTGAATCGGACGGGATTTATGGCTACACCTTC.

The chain carries TRBV12-3 or TRBV12-4 and TRBJ1-2; tentative D call: TRBD1 (6 bases). Trimming pared 3 bases from V and 3 bases from J, leaving 11 bases between. The CDR3 is made up of 14 amino acids. CDR3 in amino acids: CASSFQGMDYGYTF. CDR3 nucleotides: TGTGCCAGCAGTTTCCAGGGGATGGACTATGGCTACACCTTC.

The chain has TRBV25-1 and TRBJ1-2; 10 bases map to TRBD1. The V and J ends lost 4 bases and 6 bases, in that order; junction bases with no gene match: 5. The CDR3 contains 14 residues. Per germline, CDR1 MGHDK and CDR2 SYGVNS. CDR3 nucleotide sequence: TGTGCCAGCAGTGCCCTAGGACAGGGGGATGGCTACACCTTC. This codes for CASSALGQGDGYTF.

The chain links TRBV7-2 to TRBJ1-2; TRBD1 aligns across 7 bases. The V segment lost 5 bases and the J segment 5 bases; nucleotides outside the gene matches: 11. Germline CDR1 and CDR2: SGHTA and FQGNSA. The CDR3 is 15 amino acids. The CDR3 region is CASSPSGTEKYGYTF. The DNA of the CDR3 is TGTGCCAGCAGCCCGTCCGGGACAGAGAAATATGGCTACACCTTC. The full variable domain, its missing parts supplied by reference TRBV7-2 and TRBJ1-2, is GAGVSQSPSNKVTEKGKDVELRCDPISGHTALYWYRQSLGQGLEFLIYFQGNSAPDKSGLPSDRFSAERTGGSVSTLTIQRTQQEDSAVYLCASSPSGTEKYGYTFGSGTRLTVV.

This clonotype was counted once. The J gene is TRBJ2-5, the V gene TRBV29-1; 9 bases are a match to TRBD2. The CDR3 length is 13 residues. Per germline, CDR1 SQVTM and CDR2 ANQGSEA. With V trimmed by 7 bases and J by 1 base, 4 bases remained unmatched. Written as DNA, the CDR3 is TGCAGCGAAAGTAGCGGGGGCCAAGAGACCCAGTACTTC. It translates to CSESSGGQETQYF.

This clonotype was observed a handful of times. The chain has TRBV2 and TRBJ2-5; 9 bases fit TRBD2. The CDR3 sequence is 15 residues long. CDR1 is SNHLY, CDR2 FYNNEI, per germline. With 6 bases clipped from V and 5 bases from J, the junction kept 10 bases outside the gene matches. CDR3 region: CASSARTSEWETQYF. The CDR3 DNA reads as TGTGCCAGCAGCGCAAGGACTAGCGAATGGGAGACCCAGTACTTC.

The chain combines TRBV24-1 with TRBJ2-5; tentative D call: TRBD1 (6 bases). The germline V and J ends were trimmed by 7 bases and 5 bases, with 19 bases remaining between them. The CDR3 runs to 15 residues. Germline-derived CDR1 and CDR2 are KGHDR and SFDVKD. The DNA of the CDR3 is TGTGCCACCAGCCTCAGGACAGAGTTCGGCGAGACCCAGTACTTC. This encodes CATSLRTEFGETQYF.

This clonotype was observed a handful of times. V and J are TRBV29-1 and TRBJ1-1, with D tentatively TRBD1 (5 bases). This CDR3 comprises 12 residues. V was pared by 3 bases and J by 1 base, with 6 bases between. Per germline, CDR1 SQVTM and CDR2 ANQGSEA. The chain's CDR3 is CSVEGGNTEAFF. The CDR3 DNA follows: TGCAGCGTTGAGGGGGGGAACACTGAAGCTTTCTTT.

This chain connects TRBV9 to TRBJ2-5, with no clear D. V dropped 2 bases and J dropped 2 bases, with 10 bases sitting between them. The CDR3 consists of 14 residues. Germline CDR1 SGDLS, CDR2 YYNGEE. This chain's CDR3 is CASSVQPSQETQYF. The CDR3 coding sequence is TGTGCCAGCAGCGTTCAGCCTTCTCAAGAGACCCAGTACTTC.

In this sample, this clonotype turned up a few times. The chain combines TRBV9 with TRBJ2-1, with 9 bases identical to TRBD2. J was trimmed by 7 bases and V by 0 bases; bases with no gene match: 5. The germline gives CDR1 SGDLS, CDR2 YYNGEE. The CDR3 length is 15 residues. CDR3 nucleotide sequence: TGTGCCAGCAGCGTAGGTGGCGGGGGGGCGAATGAGCAGTTCTTC. As protein: CASSVGGGGANEQFF.

This clonotype was counted between two and nine times. V gene TRBV12-3 or TRBV12-4 combines with J gene TRBJ2-4; no reliable D call. The CDR3 length is 11 residues. Trimming pared 6 bases from V and 3 bases from J, leaving 3 bases between. CDR3 in amino acids: CASRDKNIQYF. CDR3 in DNA: TGTGCCAGCAGGGACAAAAACATTCAGTACTTC.

The rearrangement joins TRBV29-1 to TRBJ2-5; unclear D gene. The J call may be incorrect, as the DNA end agrees better with TRBJ2-7. CDR1 SQVTM and CDR2 ANQGSEA come from the germline V gene. The CDR3 runs to 15 residues. The CDR3 is CSVVHGRAGSYEQYF. As DNA, the CDR3 is TGCAGCGTTGTTCACGGTCGGGCAGGTTCCTACGAGCAGTACTTC.

The chain is built from TRBV6-4 and TRBJ2-1; no definite D call. Trimming removed 0 bases at V and 7 bases at J, with 7 bases between. Germline V lookup: CDR1 MRHNA, CDR2 SNTAGT. The length of the CDR3 is 13 residues. In nucleotides, the CDR3 is TGTGCCAGCAGTGACTCCAGGTCTAATGAGCAGTTCTTC. As protein: CASSDSRSNEQFF.

This clonotype was counted only a few times. The chain uses TRBV5-1 and TRBJ2-3; D is undetermined. CDR1 and CDR2 (germline): SGHRS, YFSETQ. The V gene lost 4 bases and the J gene lost 2 bases, with 14 bases spanning the gap. The CDR3 totals 15 residues. The CDR3 spells CASSQLPGTTDTQYF. The DNA of the CDR3 is TGCGCCAGCAGCCAACTCCCAGGAACCACAGATACGCAGTATTTT.